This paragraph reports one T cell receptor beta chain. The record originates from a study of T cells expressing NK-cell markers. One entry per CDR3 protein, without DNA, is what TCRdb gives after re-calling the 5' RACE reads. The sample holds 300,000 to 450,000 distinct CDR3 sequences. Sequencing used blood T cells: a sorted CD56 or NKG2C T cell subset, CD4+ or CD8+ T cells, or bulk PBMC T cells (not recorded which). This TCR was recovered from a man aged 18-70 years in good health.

The CDR3 loop reads CASSYGQAAGYTF. V is TRBV6-2 or TRBV6-3 and J is TRBJ1-2; with no DNA, the TCRdb D assignment of TRBD1 cannot be verified. The CDR3 has 13 amino acids. Germline lookup yields CDR1 MNHEY and CDR2 SVGEGT.